This T cell receptor beta chain was found in a study of T cell responses to AZD1222 COVID-19 vaccine. Assay: immunoSEQ multiplex PCR; the TCRdb copy retains only in-frame clones and omits some. In the table there are 170,000 or so clones, 88% of which are singletons. Study outcomes and limitations: The breadth and depth of Spike-specific TCRs increased once two AZD1222 doses had been given.

On this clone itself: Its antigen is not known.

This TCR came from an adult who received the AZD1222 COVID-19 vaccine. The sample was peripheral blood, taken 28 days after the second AZD1222 dose.

CDR3 residues: CASKPQISYEQYF. CDR3 sequence (DNA): TGTGCCAGCAAACCCCAGATCTCCTACGAGCAGTACTTC. The chain has TRBV12-3 or TRBV12-4 and TRBJ2-7; D remains unclear. V lost 7 bases and J lost 0, with 10 bases in between. This CDR3 has 13 amino acids.